Below, 2 T cell receptor beta chains from the same sample are listed, as sequenced in a study of regulatory T cells in long-lasting Graves disease. Time point given: newly diagnosed GD, antithyroid drugs for less than 3 months. Scientists built the TCR library using RNA that was extracted from PBMCs. Investigators prepared the TCR beta libraries by applying iRepertoire HTBI primers and Arm-PCR of CDR3 regions. TCRdb redid the calling of the multiplex PCR reads with MiXCR, one entry per CDR3 protein. The sample consists of some 410,000 distinct CDR3 sequences, about 16% of them appearing once. Separately, the same data were catalogued under a study of T cells in Graves' hyperthyroidism and ophthalmopathy.

The input for sequencing was peripheral blood mononuclear cells (PBMCs), taken at new diagnosis, from a patient treated with antithyroid drugs. The source of these receptors is a young woman with Graves disease.

This clonotype was counted ten times or more. The chain couples TRBV11-2 to TRBJ1-2; 7 bases line up with TRBD1. Looked up from germline, CDR1 is SGHAT and CDR2 is FQNNGV. Trimming cost V 3 bases and J 8 bases; bases outside gene matches: 6. The CDR3 loop spans 13 amino acids. In nucleotides, the CDR3 is TGTGCCAGCAGCTTGACAGGGAGTCGGGGCTACACCTTC. Amino acids: CASSLTGSRGYTF.

In this sample, this clonotype turned up a few times. The genes are TRBV9 and TRBJ2-3; 8 bases fit TRBD2. Germline V gives CDR1 SGDLS, CDR2 YYNGEE. V trimming: 0 bases; J trimming: 5 bases; junction bases outside the gene matches: 11. The CDR3 runs 17 residues. The CDR3 sequence is CASSVVGSGAAGDTQYF. The CDR3 bases are TGTGCCAGCAGCGTAGTAGGTAGCGGGGCGGCTGGAGATACGCAGTATTTT.